A single T cell receptor (beta chain) is shown here with its context. The antigen remains undetermined. The data were obtained in a study of vaccination effects on CD4 cells after COVID-19. Between days 9 and 10 of culture, CD4+ T cells were separated out. Produced via immunoSEQ multiplex PCR; TCRdb's table is partial and in-frame only. The sample gives around 27,000 clones, approximately 60% of which show up once; approximately 10% is in the top ten. The V end was cut by 5 bases, the J end by 8 bases, with 21 bases between. Germline CDR1 reads LGHDT; CDR2 reads YNNKEL (reference sequence). The CDR3 contains 15 residues.

This chain uses TRBV3-1 (or the pseudogene TRBV3-2) with TRBJ1-2, with D possibly being TRBD1 (6 bases). The TCR comes from a human donor who received a COVID-19 vaccine. This sample comprised CD4+ T cells from PBMCs cultured without peptide, obtained before COVID-19 vaccination. In nucleotides, the CDR3 is TGTGCCAGCAGCTCCATGTCGGGGGGCGCGGGAGGCTACACCTTC. As protein: CASSSMSGGAGGYTF.